Listed here are 28 T cell receptor beta chains from one sample, sequenced in a study of cytomegalovirus exposure and HLA in healthy donors. This PCR relied on a set of 60 Vbeta primers and 13 Jbeta primers. Assay: immunoSEQ multiplex PCR; the TCRdb copy retains only in-frame clones and omits some. Of about 180,000 clones listed, about 80% are singletons. Specimen: PBMCs. These receptors all come from a man aged 18 to 29 in good health and CMV-seronegative.

The chain links TRBV4-3 to TRBJ1-4; TRBD1 matches at 7 bases. V lost 0 bases to trimming and J lost 7 bases; unmatched junction nucleotides: 8. CDR1 is LGHNA, CDR2 YSLEER, per germline. This CDR3 is 16 amino acids long. The CDR3 sequence: CASSQDLGGAVEKLFF. CDR3 in DNA: TGCGCCAGCAGCCAAGATCTAGGGGGCGCGGTTGAAAAACTGTTTTTT.

The chain joins TRBV7-9 to TRBJ1-3; tentative D call: TRBD1 (6 bases). This CDR3 comprises 16 residues. In germline, CDR1 is SEHNR, CDR2 FQNEAQ (reference sequence). Trimming cost V 4 bases and J 1 base, with 14 bases left between them. In DNA, the CDR3 is TGTGCCAGCAGCTCTTTAATCACAGGGTCTGGAAACACCATATATTTT. Amino acid sequence: CASSSLITGSGNTIYF.

The V gene is TRBV10-3, the J gene TRBJ2-7; TRBD2 matches at 7 bases. J lost 3 bases, V lost 0 bases, and 2 bases had no gene match. This CDR3 comprises 14 residues. Germline-derived CDR1 and CDR2 are ENHRY and SYGVKD. The CDR3 DNA reads TGTGCCATCAGTGAGTCGGGGGGGGGCTACGAGCAGTACTTC. The encoded protein is CAISESGGGYEQYF.

DNA of the CDR3: TGTGCCAGCAGCTTACGGGGGGTACTGAACACTGAAGCTTTCTTT. It is translated as CASSLRGVLNTEAFF. The rearrangement uses TRBV7-9 and TRBJ1-1; possible D gene TRBD1, 5 bases. Germline V gives CDR1 SEHNR, CDR2 FQNEAQ (reference sequence). With 2 bases removed from V and 0 bases from J, the gap between germline ends came to 10 bases. This CDR3 comprises 15 residues.

The chain combines TRBV5-6 with TRBJ1-2, with D possibly TRBD1 on 5 matching bases. The CDR3 loop spans 14 amino acids. Looked up from germline, CDR1 is SGHDT and CDR2 is YYEEEE. V lost 3 bases and J lost 5, with 14 bases in between. The CDR3 DNA reads TGTGCCAGCAGCTCAACTGACAGAATTTATGGCTACACCTTC. It yields the protein CASSSTDRIYGYTF.

The chain links TRBV30 to TRBJ2-6; D not certain. The CDR3 sequence is 16 residues long. Trimming took off 1 base at V and 0 bases at J, with 10 bases between the two ends. The V gene's germline CDR1 is GTSNPN and CDR2 SVGIG (reference sequence). For the CDR3, the DNA is TGTGCCTGGAGTGCCTTCCTACCCTCTGGGGCCAACGTCCTGACTTTC. This sequence encodes CAWSAFLPSGANVLTF.

This clone was seen a handful of times. This chain connects TRBV7-6 to TRBJ2-1, with 7 bases aligning to TRBD2. V shed 3 bases and J 10 bases; nucleotides not matched to a gene: 3. Looked up from germline, CDR1 is SGHVS and CDR2 is FNYEAQ. This CDR3 region has 12 residues. CDR3 sequence: CASSFVGGEQFF. CDR3 DNA sequence: TGTGCCAGCAGCTTCGTCGGGGGGGAGCAGTTCTTC.

This clone was detected a few times. The rearrangement joins TRBV10-3 to TRBJ2-1; 12 bases are shared with TRBD2. The CDR3 sequence is 16 residues long. Trimming cost V 4 bases and J 6 bases; bases outside gene matches: 7. Germline lookup yields CDR1 ENHRY and CDR2 SYGVKD. CDR3 bases: TGTGCCATCAGTGCCGGGACTAGCGGGTACCGCAATGAGCAGTTCTTC. Its translation: CAISAGTSGYRNEQFF.

CDR3 region: CASGSERGNEKLFF. CDR3 DNA sequence: TGTGCTAGTGGTTCAGAACGGGGGAATGAAAAACTGTTTTTT. The chain joins TRBV12-5 to TRBJ1-4; tentatively, D is TRBD1 (5 bases). The CDR3 length is 14 residues. Between the trimmed V and J ends, which lost 4 bases and 5 bases, there was a span of 11 bases. The germline V gene encodes CDR1 LGHNT and CDR2 FRNRAP.

Details on this clone: The sample carries other DNA sequences with the same CDR3. This chain uses TRBV15 with TRBJ2-4; 15 bases agree with TRBD2. Germline CDR1 reads LNHNV; CDR2 reads YYDKDF (reference sequence). Trimming took 0 bases from V and 0 from J; bases not matched to a gene: 3. The CDR3 loop spans 19 amino acids. The CDR3 DNA follows: TGTGCCACCAGCAGAGATGGACTAGCGGGAGGGTTAGCCAAAAACATTCAGTACTTC. Protein sequence: CATSRDGLAGGLAKNIQYF.

The rearrangement links TRBV7-8 to TRBJ2-7; D call uncertain. Germline V gene sequence: CDR1 SGHVS, CDR2 FQNEAQ. The V end was cut by 2 bases, the J end by 3 bases, with 8 bases between. This CDR3 is built from 13 residues. The CDR3 bases are TGTGCCAGCAGCTTAACCGGAGTCTACGAGCAGTACTTC. Translated: CASSLTGVYEQYF.

The chain links TRBV29-1 to TRBJ2-7, with D tentatively TRBD1 (7 bases). The CDR3 is made up of 17 amino acids. Per the germline V gene, CDR1 is SQVTM and CDR2 is ANQGSEA. V was pared by 2 bases and J by 3 bases, with 23 bases between. The CDR3 loop is CSVEMDRSGGGGYEQYF. CDR3 sequence (DNA): TGCAGCGTTGAAATGGATCGCAGTGGAGGGGGCGGCTACGAGCAGTACTTC.

V usage is TRBV7-8 and J usage is TRBJ1-4, with D perhaps matching TRBD1 (6 bases). Germline V CDR1 and CDR2: SGHVS, FQNEAQ. Trimming removed 0 bases from V and 8 bases from J, with 7 bases in between. The CDR3 is made up of 13 amino acids. The CDR3 sequence: CASSLADREKLFF. The CDR3 DNA sequence: TGTGCCAGCAGCTTAGCGGACAGAGAAAAACTGTTTTTT.

V usage is TRBV7-9 and J usage is TRBJ2-7, with 12 bases lining up with TRBD2. The CDR3 loop spans 18 amino acids. V lost 1 base to trimming and J lost 1 base; unmatched junction nucleotides: 8. Germline CDR1 is SEHNR and CDR2 is FQNEAQ (reference sequence). The CDR3 is CASSLGDQGLAGSYEQYF. CDR3 nucleotide sequence: TGTGCCAGCAGCTTAGGCGATCAGGGACTAGCGGGTTCCTACGAGCAGTACTTC.

The CDR3 protein is CASSLRVTGSSGANVLTF. The CDR3 DNA reads TGCGCCAGCAGCTTAAGGGTGACAGGGTCCTCCGGGGCCAACGTCCTGACTTTC. The chain combines TRBV5-1 with TRBJ2-6, with TRBD1 matching 7 bases. This CDR3 region has 18 residues. Losses at the gene ends were 2 bases for V and 4 bases for J; bases not matched to a gene: 12. Germline CDR1 and CDR2: SGHRS and YFSETQ.

V gene TRBV4-3 combines with J gene TRBJ2-3; 7 nucleotides line up with TRBD2. The trim removed 0 bases at V and 0 bases at J, leaving 6 bases unmatched. The CDR3 has 17 amino acids. Germline CDR1 and CDR2: LGHNA and YSLEER. In DNA form, the CDR3 reads TGCGCCAGCAGCCAAGACCCGCTTAGCGGGAGCACAGATACGCAGTATTTT. Translating gives CASSQDPLSGSTDTQYF.

The chain couples TRBV11-3 to TRBJ2-3; 8 nucleotides align to TRBD2. The CDR3 totals 15 residues. The ends lost 5 bases at V and 1 base at J; junction bases unmatched: 5. Germline CDR1 is SGHNT and CDR2 is YENEEA. The DNA of the CDR3 is TGTGCCAGCAGCGATCTAGCGGGTGGCACAGATACGCAGTATTTT. As protein: CASSDLAGGTDTQYF.

This clone is a singleton in its sample. The CDR3 sequence is CASSLGDRGRLQPQHF. The CDR3 DNA follows: TGTGCCAGCAGCCTAGGGGACAGGGGGCGCCTTCAGCCCCAGCATTTT. The gene calls are TRBV5-6 and TRBJ1-5, with 12 bases aligning to TRBD1. Trimming removed 4 bases from V and 6 bases from J; junction bases left unmatched: 8. From germline, CDR1 is SGHDT and CDR2 YYEEEE. CDR3 size: 16 residues.

This clone was detected ten times or more. The rearrangement joins TRBV30 to TRBJ1-1, with D possibly being TRBD1 (6 bases). The germline V gene has CDR1 GTSNPN and CDR2 SVGIG (reference sequence). The CDR3 has 14 amino acids. Trimming pared 1 base from V and 0 bases from J, leaving 9 bases between. CDR3 residues: CAWSGQALNTEAFF. CDR3 coding DNA: TGTGCCTGGAGTGGACAGGCTCTGAACACTGAAGCTTTCTTT.

This chain connects TRBV13 to TRBJ1-1; 8 bases align to TRBD1. The germline V gene has CDR1 PRHDT and CDR2 FYEKMQ (reference sequence). Trimming took 4 bases from V and 4 from J; bases not matched to a gene: 5. The CDR3 totals 14 residues. The CDR3 spells CASSYGQGVTEAFF. The CDR3 nucleotides are TGTGCCAGCAGCTACGGACAGGGAGTCACTGAAGCTTTCTTT.

The gene calls are TRBV29-1 and TRBJ2-1, with TRBD2 matching over 8 bases. Germline CDR1 reads SQVTM; CDR2 reads ANQGSEA. V shed 6 bases, J shed 10 bases, and the junction held 11 bases outside the gene matches. The CDR3 loop spans 13 amino acids. The CDR3 region is CSVVKGLGREQFF. The CDR3 DNA sequence: TGCAGCGTCGTAAAGGGACTAGGACGGGAGCAGTTCTTC.

This clone has only a few counts. The rearrangement joins TRBV5-1 to TRBJ2-7; the match to TRBD2 covers 11 bases. V trimming: 5 bases; J trimming: 6 bases; junction bases outside the gene matches: 7. The CDR3 is 14 amino acids. Looked up from germline, CDR1 is SGHRS and CDR2 is YFSETQ. The CDR3 reads CASRSTSGTVEQYF. As DNA, the CDR3 is TGCGCCAGCAGGTCGACTAGCGGGACCGTCGAGCAGTACTTC.

This clone was seen more than once but under ten times. V usage is TRBV5-5 and J usage is TRBJ2-1; 7 nucleotides align to TRBD1. The J segment lost 6 bases and the V segment lost 0 bases, leaving 3 bases of the junction unmatched. The CDR3 has 14 residues. Germline CDR1 SGHKS, CDR2 YYEKEE (reference sequence). The DNA for the CDR3 is TGTGCCAGCAGCTTGGTCCCAGGGGGCAATGAGCAGTTCTTC. Protein: CASSLVPGGNEQFF.

DNA of the CDR3: TGCGCCAGCAGCCTGGACAGCAGACAAGAGACCCAGTACTTC. This encodes CASSLDSRQETQYF. The chain has TRBV5-1 and TRBJ2-5; a weak D match, TRBD1 (6 bases). CDR1 is SGHRS, CDR2 YFSETQ, per germline. This CDR3 contains 14 residues. Trimming took 4 bases from V and 2 from J, leaving 12 bases between them.

The chain carries TRBV9 and TRBJ2-2; tentative D call: TRBD1 (6 bases). Germline V gene data show CDR1 as SGDLS and CDR2 as YYNGEE. V lost 4 bases, J lost 3 bases, and 10 bases lay in between. CDR3 length: 14 amino acids. CDR3 nucleotide sequence: TGTGCCAGCAGCCCAGGGGCGGACACCGGGGAGCTGTTTTTT. Protein: CASSPGADTGELFF.

The rearrangement joins TRBV7-2 to TRBJ2-7, with 10 bases matching TRBD1. Germline trimming cut 1 base from V and 6 bases from J; bases unmatched to any gene: 3. This CDR3 contains 14 residues. Germline CDR1 is SGHTA and CDR2 is FQGNSA. The CDR3 nucleotides are TGTGCCAGCAGCTTAGGAGGGACAGGGGTCGAGCAGTACTTC. Translating gives CASSLGGTGVEQYF.

The V and J genes are TRBV18 and TRBJ1-1, with a possible D match to TRBD1 (5 bases). V was trimmed by 6 bases and J by 2 bases, leaving 19 bases between them. CDR1 and CDR2 (germline): KGHSH, LQKENI. The CDR3 spans 16 residues. CDR3 nucleotide sequence: TGTGCCAGCTCGCCCTACCCAGCTGGGGCTAACACTGAAGCTTTCTTT. The encoded protein is CASSPYPAGANTEAFF.

The chain is built from TRBV2 and TRBJ2-1; TRBD1 agrees at 7 bases. J gave up 0 bases and V 6 bases, and 8 bases lay outside the gene matches. Per the germline V gene, CDR1 is SNHLY and CDR2 is FYNNEI. This CDR3 is built from 16 residues. The CDR3 here is CASSLTTGSSYNEQFF. The CDR3 region has the DNA TGTGCCAGCAGCCTAACGACAGGGAGCTCCTACAATGAGCAGTTCTTC.